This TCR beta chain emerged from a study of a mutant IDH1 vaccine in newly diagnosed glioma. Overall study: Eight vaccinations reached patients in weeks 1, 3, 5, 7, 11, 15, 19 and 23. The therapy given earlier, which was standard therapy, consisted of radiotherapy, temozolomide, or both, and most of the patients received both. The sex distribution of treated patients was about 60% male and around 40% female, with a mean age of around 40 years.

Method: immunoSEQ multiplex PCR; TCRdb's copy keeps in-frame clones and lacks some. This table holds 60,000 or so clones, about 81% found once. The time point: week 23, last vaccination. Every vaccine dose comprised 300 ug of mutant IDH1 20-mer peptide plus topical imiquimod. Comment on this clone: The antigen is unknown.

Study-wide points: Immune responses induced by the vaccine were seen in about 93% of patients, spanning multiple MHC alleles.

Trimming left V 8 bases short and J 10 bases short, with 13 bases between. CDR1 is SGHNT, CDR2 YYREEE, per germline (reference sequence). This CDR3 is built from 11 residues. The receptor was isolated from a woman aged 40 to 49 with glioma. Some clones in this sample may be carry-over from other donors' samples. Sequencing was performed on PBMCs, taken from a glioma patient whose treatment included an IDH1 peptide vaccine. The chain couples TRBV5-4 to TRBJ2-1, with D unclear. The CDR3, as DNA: TGTGCCAGTACGGATACAATGGAGCAGTTCTTC. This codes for CASTDTMEQFF. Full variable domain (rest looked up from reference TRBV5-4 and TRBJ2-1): ETGVTQSPTHLIKTRGQQVTLRCSSQSGHNTVSWYQQALGQGPQFIFQYYREEENGRGNFPPRFSGLQFPNYSSELNVNALELDDSALYLCASTDTMEQFFGPGTRLTVL.